The source of this T cell receptor (beta chain) is a study of blood T cell repertoires in COVID-19. On the study more broadly: The origin of the acute and convalescent COVID-19 samples was the United States, Italy and Spain. Sample material is recorded as cDNA or gDNA derived from T cells, B-cell-depleted T cells, or PBMCs.

Original processing notes: Nucleated cell counts were estimated from reference gene primer amplification. Libraries were prepared by immunoSEQ multiplex PCR; TCRdb keeps only in-frame clonotypes and omits some of them. V and J calls plus clone size are reproduced from that table; the DNA served to infer D and trimming. The table has over 85,000 clones, less than 85% seen once. With V trimmed by 7 bases and J by 7 bases, 17 bases remained unmatched. In germline, CDR1 is LGHDT, CDR2 YNNKEL (reference sequence). The CDR3 consists of 17 residues. This chain joins TRBV3-1 (or the pseudogene TRBV3-2) and TRBJ2-2; 8 bases line up with TRBD1. This receptor was obtained from a man older than 75 with acute or convalescent COVID-19. Sequences were obtained from peripheral blood. The CDR3 sequence is CASMRAGTGFRGGELFF. CDR3 DNA sequence: TGTGCCAGCATGAGGGCGGGGACAGGCTTTCGAGGCGGGGAGCTGTTTTTT.